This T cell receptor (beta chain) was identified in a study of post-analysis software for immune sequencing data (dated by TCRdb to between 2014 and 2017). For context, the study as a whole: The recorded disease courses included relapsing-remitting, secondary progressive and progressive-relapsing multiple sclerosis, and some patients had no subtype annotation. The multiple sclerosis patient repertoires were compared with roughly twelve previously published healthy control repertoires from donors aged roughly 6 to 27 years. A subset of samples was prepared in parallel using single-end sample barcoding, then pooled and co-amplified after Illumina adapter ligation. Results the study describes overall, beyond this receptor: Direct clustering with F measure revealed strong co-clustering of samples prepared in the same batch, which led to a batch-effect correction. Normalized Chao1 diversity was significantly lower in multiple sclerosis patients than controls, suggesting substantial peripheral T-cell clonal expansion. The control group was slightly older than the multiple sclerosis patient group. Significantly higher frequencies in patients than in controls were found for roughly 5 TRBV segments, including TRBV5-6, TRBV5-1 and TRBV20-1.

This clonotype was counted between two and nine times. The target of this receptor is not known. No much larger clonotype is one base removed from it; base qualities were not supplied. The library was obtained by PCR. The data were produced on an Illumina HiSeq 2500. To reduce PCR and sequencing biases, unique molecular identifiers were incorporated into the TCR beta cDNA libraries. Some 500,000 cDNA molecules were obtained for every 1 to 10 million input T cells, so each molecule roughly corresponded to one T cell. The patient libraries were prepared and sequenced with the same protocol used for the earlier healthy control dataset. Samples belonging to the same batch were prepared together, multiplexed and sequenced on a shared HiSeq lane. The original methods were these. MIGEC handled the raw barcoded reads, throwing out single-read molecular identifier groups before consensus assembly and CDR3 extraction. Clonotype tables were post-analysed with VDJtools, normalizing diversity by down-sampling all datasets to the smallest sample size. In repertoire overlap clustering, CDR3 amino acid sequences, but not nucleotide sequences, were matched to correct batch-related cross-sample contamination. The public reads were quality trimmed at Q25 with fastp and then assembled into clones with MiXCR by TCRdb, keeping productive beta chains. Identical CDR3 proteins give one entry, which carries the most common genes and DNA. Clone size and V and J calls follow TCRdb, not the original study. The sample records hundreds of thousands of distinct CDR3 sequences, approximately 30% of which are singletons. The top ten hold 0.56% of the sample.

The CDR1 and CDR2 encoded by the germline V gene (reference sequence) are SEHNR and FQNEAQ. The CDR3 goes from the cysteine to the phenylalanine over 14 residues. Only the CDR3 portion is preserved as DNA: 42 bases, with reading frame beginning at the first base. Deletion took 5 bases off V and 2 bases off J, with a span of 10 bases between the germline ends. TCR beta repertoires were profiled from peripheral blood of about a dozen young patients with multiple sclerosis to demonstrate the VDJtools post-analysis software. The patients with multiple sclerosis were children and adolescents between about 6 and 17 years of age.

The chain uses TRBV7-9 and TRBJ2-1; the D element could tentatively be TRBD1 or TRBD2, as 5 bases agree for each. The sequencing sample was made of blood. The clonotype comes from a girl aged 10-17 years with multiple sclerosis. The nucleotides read TGTGCCAGCAGCCCACCGGGACCCTACAATGAGCAGTTCTTC. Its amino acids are CASSPPGPYNEQFF.